This entry features one TCR beta chain sequence. As yet, its antigen is unknown. MiXCR, applied by TCRdb to the 5' RACE reads, yields one record per CDR3 protein. The table shows about 100,000 distinct CDR3 sequences, with 15% to 20% occurring only once. This entry is derived from a study of T-cell memory formation after mild COVID-19. Study-level results: Day 37-peaking second-wave clones had unconfirmed SARS-CoV-2 specificity. Contracting clones localized mainly to CM and EM when CD4+ and mainly to EMRA when CD8+. The finding that pre-infection memory included some responding clones suggested that cross-reactive memory joined.

V lost 4 bases and J 8 bases, leaving 14 bases between the germline ends. CDR3 length equals 13 residues. From germline, CDR1 is SGHRS and CDR2 YFSETQ. This TCR was recovered from a man aged 18 to 35 who had mild COVID-19 (a few samples of this study predate the infection). Cell type and time point are not known. Sequencing was carried out using PBMCs or a T cell subset sorted from them (not recorded which). V usage is TRBV5-1 and J usage is TRBJ2-3; D might be TRBD1 or TRBD2, each matching 6 bases. Here the CDR3 reads CASSGSEGGTQYF. CDR3 nucleotides: TGCGCCAGCAGCGGGTCTGAGGGGGGTACGCAGTATTTT.